This T cell receptor beta chain originates from a study of blood T cell repertoires in COVID-19. Measured with immunoSEQ multiplex PCR; TCRdb has only the in-frame clones, and not every one. The sample carries some 43,000 clones, about four fifths recorded once. This CDR3 contains 15 residues. Germline loops: CDR1 SGHVT, CDR2 SQSDAQ. With 5 bases clipped from V and 2 bases from J, the junction kept 5 bases outside the gene matches. This clone is a singleton in its sample. The specimen sequenced was peripheral blood. This TCR was sampled from a woman aged 55-69 years with acute or convalescent COVID-19. This chain links TRBV7-4 with TRBJ2-3; 9 bases are a match to TRBD1. The CDR3 sequence: CASSTHRGLTDTQYF. DNA for the CDR3: TGTGCCAGCAGCACCCACAGGGGGCTCACAGATACGCAGTATTTT.